This TCR beta chain stems from a study of Ad26.COV2.S vaccination and SARS-CoV-2 variants. Regarding treatment: around 19 received Ad26.COV2.S at low or high dose, single or two shots; about 5 received placebo; per-sample allocation not given. Sampling was performed 63 days after the first vaccine or placebo injection. Germline-derived CDR1 and CDR2 are SNHLY and FYNNEI. The CDR3 loop spans 12 amino acids. Trimming removed 3 bases at V and 4 bases at J, with 6 bases between. Clones were sequenced by immunoSEQ multiplex PCR, and TCRdb holds only the in-frame ones, with some missing. The table has some 500,000 clones, about 91% seen once.

The gene calls are TRBV2 and TRBJ1-2; D is possibly TRBD1 (5 bases). Sample: peripheral blood, taken in a trial of Ad26.COV2.S vaccine versus placebo. This TCR came from a person between 18 and 65 years old who received the Ad26.COV2.S COVID-19 vaccine or a placebo. CDR3 coding DNA: TGTGCCAGCAGTGATGACAGCTATGGCTACACCTTC. It yields the protein CASSDDSYGYTF.